What follows are 4 T cell receptor beta chains derived from one specimen sequenced in a study of technical replicates of blood from several donors. Measured with immunoSEQ multiplex PCR; TCRdb has only the in-frame clones, and not every one. The table has around 76,000 clones, roughly 98% seen once. Sequencing was performed on T cells isolated from PBMCs. The receptor source for this set is a human donor in good health.

The rearrangement uses TRBV6-1 and TRBJ2-2, with TRBD2 matching 10 bases. The CDR3 loop spans 15 amino acids. Per the germline V gene, CDR1 is MNHNS and CDR2 is SASEGT. V was clipped by 6 bases and J by 7 bases; unmatched bases: 8. The CDR3 here is CASSERLAGVGELFF. CDR3 nucleotides: TGTGCCAGCAGCGAAAGGCTAGCGGGAGTCGGGGAGCTGTTTTTT.

The chain couples TRBV7-3 to TRBJ2-3; no definite D call. V lost 5 bases and J lost 0, with 3 bases in between. CDR3 length: 12 amino acids. Germline CDR1 and CDR2: SGHTA and FQGTGA. CDR3 loop: CASSRSTDTQYF. Written as DNA, the CDR3 is TGTGCCAGCAGCCGTAGCACAGATACGCAGTATTTT.

The chain employs TRBV29-1 and TRBJ1-2; 10 bases align to TRBD1. This CDR3 contains 15 residues. The V and J ends lost 6 bases and 4 bases, in that order; junction bases with no gene match: 11. Germline V gene data show CDR1 as SQVTM and CDR2 as ANQGSEA. Written as DNA, the CDR3 is TGCAGCGTGGCCCAGGGGGGACAGGGGACCTATGGCTACACCTTC. Protein product: CSVAQGGQGTYGYTF.

V is TRBV28 and J is TRBJ2-2; 8 bases align to TRBD2. The CDR3 spans 17 residues. V lost 6 bases to trimming and J lost 8 bases; unmatched junction nucleotides: 17. Germline CDR1 is MDHEN and CDR2 is SYDVKM. This CDR3 is CASSTTRGRPMPGELFF. The CDR3 DNA reads TGTGCCAGCAGCACCACTCGCGGGAGGCCCATGCCGGGGGAGCTGTTTTTT.